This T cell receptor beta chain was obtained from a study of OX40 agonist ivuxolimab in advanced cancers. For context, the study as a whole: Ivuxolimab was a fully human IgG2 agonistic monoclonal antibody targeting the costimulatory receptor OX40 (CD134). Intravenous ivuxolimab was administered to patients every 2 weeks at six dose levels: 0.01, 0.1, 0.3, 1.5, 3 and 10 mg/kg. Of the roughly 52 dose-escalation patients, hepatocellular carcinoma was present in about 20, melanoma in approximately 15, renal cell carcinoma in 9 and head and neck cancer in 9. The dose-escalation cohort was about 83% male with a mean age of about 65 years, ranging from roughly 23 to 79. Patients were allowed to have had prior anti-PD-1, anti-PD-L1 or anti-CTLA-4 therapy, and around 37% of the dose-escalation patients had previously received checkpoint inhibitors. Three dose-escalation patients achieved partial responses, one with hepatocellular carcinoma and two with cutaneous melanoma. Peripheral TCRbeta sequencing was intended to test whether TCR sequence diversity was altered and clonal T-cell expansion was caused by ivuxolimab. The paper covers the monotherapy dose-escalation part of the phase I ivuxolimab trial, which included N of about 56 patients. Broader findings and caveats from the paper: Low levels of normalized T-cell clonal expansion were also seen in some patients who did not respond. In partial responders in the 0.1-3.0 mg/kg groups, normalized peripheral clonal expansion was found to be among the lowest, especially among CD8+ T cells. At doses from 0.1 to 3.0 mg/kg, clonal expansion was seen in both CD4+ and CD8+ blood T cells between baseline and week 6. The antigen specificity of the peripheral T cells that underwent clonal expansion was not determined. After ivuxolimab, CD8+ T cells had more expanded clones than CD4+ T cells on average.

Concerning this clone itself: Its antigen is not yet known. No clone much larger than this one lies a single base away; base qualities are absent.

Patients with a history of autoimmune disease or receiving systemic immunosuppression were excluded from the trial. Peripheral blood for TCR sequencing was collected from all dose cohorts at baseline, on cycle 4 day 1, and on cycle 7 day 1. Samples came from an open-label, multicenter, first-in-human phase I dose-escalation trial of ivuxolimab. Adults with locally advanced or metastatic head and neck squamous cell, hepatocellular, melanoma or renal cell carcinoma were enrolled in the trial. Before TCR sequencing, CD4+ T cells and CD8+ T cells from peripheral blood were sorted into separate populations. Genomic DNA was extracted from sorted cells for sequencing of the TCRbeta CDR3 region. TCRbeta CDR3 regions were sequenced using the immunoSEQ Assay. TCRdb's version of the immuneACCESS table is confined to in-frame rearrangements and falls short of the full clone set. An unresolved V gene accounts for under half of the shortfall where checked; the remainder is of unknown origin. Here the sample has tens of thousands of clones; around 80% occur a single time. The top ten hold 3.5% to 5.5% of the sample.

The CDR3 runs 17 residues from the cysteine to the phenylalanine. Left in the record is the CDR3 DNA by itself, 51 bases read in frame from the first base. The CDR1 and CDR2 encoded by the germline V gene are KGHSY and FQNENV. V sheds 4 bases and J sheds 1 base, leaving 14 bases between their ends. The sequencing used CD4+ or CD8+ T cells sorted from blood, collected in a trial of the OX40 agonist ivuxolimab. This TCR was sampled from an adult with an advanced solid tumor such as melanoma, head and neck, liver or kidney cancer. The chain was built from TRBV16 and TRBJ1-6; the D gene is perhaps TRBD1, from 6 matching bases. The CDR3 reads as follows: CASSPRTVGSYNSPLHF. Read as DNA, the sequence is TGTGCCAGCAGCCCCCGGACAGTTGGATCCTATAATTCACCCCTCCACTTT.